Below, 32 T cell receptor beta chains from the same sample are listed, as sequenced in a study of early stage breast cancer tumors. Generated by immunoSEQ multiplex PCR, the TCRdb table keeps only in-frame clones and is missing some. The top ten hold approximately 4.6% of the sample, which has roughly 30,000 clones, around 75% seen once. The source material was blood. The receptors here all came from a middle-aged person with breast cancer.

The chain carries TRBV27 and TRBJ2-2; no firm D call. V was pared by 1 base and J by 4 bases, with 10 bases between. CDR1 is MNHEY, CDR2 SMNVEV, per germline (reference sequence). CDR3 length: 15 amino acids. The DNA for the CDR3 is TGTGCCAGCAGTTTATTCTCTGGTCGCACCGGGGAGCTGTTTTTT. Protein product: CASSLFSGRTGELFF.

Here the CDR3 reads CASSLWASGSYEQYF. For the CDR3, the DNA is TGTGCCAGCAGCCTTTGGGCTAGCGGGAGCTACGAGCAGTACTTC. The chain combines TRBV27 with TRBJ2-7; TRBD2 agrees at 10 bases. Germline lookup yields CDR1 MNHEY and CDR2 SMNVEV (reference sequence). J gave up 3 bases and V 6 bases, and 8 bases lay outside the gene matches. The CDR3 extends over 15 amino acids.

This sequence joins TRBV6-5 and TRBJ2-2; D ambiguous. Trimming cost V 7 bases and J 0 bases, with 12 bases left between them. Germline CDR1 and CDR2: MNHEY and SVGAGI. CDR3 length: 15 amino acids. The CDR3 here is CASTPRAANTGELFF. CDR3 in DNA: TGTGCCAGCACCCCCCGGGCCGCGAACACCGGGGAGCTGTTTTTT.

The chain has TRBV4-3 and TRBJ2-2; 12 nucleotides align to TRBD2. V lost 1 base and J lost 5; bases outside the gene matches: 2. Germline CDR1 and CDR2: LGHNA and YSLEER. This CDR3 is built from 16 residues. Here the CDR3 DNA reads TGCGCCAGCAGCCAAGGACTAGCGGGAGTTACCGGGGAGCTGTTTTTT. Protein sequence: CASSQGLAGVTGELFF.

The chain couples TRBV6-6 to TRBJ2-7, with D unclear. From germline, CDR1 is MNHNY and CDR2 SVGAGI (reference sequence). V lost 0 bases to trimming and J lost 6 bases, with 6 bases between them. The CDR3 runs to 12 residues. The CDR3 bases are TGTGCCAGCAGTTACTCGTTGGCCGAGCAGTACTTC. It yields the protein CASSYSLAEQYF.

A few counts support this clone. This chain links TRBV6-5 with TRBJ1-2, with D perhaps matching TRBD1 (6 bases). CDR3 length equals 12 residues. The V gene's germline CDR1 is MNHEY and CDR2 SVGAGI. The V end was cut by 8 bases, the J end by 3 bases, with 10 bases between. Here the CDR3 reads CASQDSYYGYTF. As DNA, the CDR3 is TGTGCCAGCCAGGACAGCTACTATGGCTACACCTTC.

This sequence joins TRBV7-3 and TRBJ2-7; no clear D. CDR3 size: 15 residues. Per the germline V gene, CDR1 is SGHTA and CDR2 is FQGTGA. The V end was cut by 2 bases, the J end by 0 bases, with 11 bases between. CDR3 DNA: TGTGCCAGCAGCTTATGGGCCCGCAGCTCCTACGAGCAGTACTTC. Encoded protein: CASSLWARSSYEQYF.

This sequence joins TRBV7-3 and TRBJ2-3; 14 bases align to TRBD2. The germline CDR1 and CDR2 sequences are SGHTA and FQGTGA. This CDR3 spans 15 amino acids. With V trimmed by 8 bases and J by 6 bases, 7 bases remained unmatched. The CDR3 region has the DNA TGTGCCAGCTCCAGGGGACTAGCGGGAGTGGATACGCAGTATTTT. Translation gives CASSRGLAGVDTQYF.

The chain recombines TRBV30 with TRBJ2-7; TRBD1 aligns across 12 bases. The CDR3 loop spans 16 amino acids. J gave up 5 bases and V 4 bases, and 12 bases lay outside the gene matches. The germline V gene encodes CDR1 GTSNPN and CDR2 SVGIG (reference sequence). The CDR3: CAWTTPGQGAFDEQYF. The DNA for the CDR3 is TGTGCCTGGACAACCCCGGGACAGGGGGCATTCGACGAGCAGTACTTC.

The chain recombines TRBV5-1 with TRBJ2-1; a weak D match, TRBD1 (5 bases). V was trimmed by 3 bases and J by 4 bases, leaving 11 bases between them. Germline assignment: CDR1 SGHRS and CDR2 YFSETQ. This CDR3 spans 14 amino acids. In DNA form, the CDR3 reads TGCGCCAGCAGCTCAGACAGCCCATACAATGAGCAGTTCTTC. Translated, it gives CASSSDSPYNEQFF.

This chain connects TRBV18 to TRBJ2-5; 8 bases fit TRBD2. The CDR3 sequence is 16 residues long. Looked up from germline, CDR1 is KGHSH and CDR2 is LQKENI. The V segment lost 0 bases and the J segment 4 bases; nucleotides outside the gene matches: 7. CDR3 sequence reads: CASSPPSGRGRETQYF. The CDR3 DNA sequence: TGTGCCAGCTCACCACCCTCCGGGAGGGGAAGAGAGACCCAGTACTTC.

Only a few counts were recorded for this clone. The chain links TRBV7-3 to TRBJ2-6; possibly TRBD1 or TRBD2 for D (5 bases each). V lost 0 bases and J 0 bases, leaving 9 bases between the germline ends. Germline CDR1 SGHTA, CDR2 FQGTGA. The CDR3 is made up of 17 amino acids. Written as DNA, the CDR3 is TGTGCCAGCAGCTTAACCGGGGCCTACTCTGGGGCCAACGTCCTGACTTTC. Translating it yields CASSLTGAYSGANVLTF.

This clone showed up just once. The chain recombines TRBV5-1 with TRBJ2-7; 7 positions agree with TRBD1. Looked up from germline, CDR1 is SGHRS and CDR2 is YFSETQ. This CDR3 comprises 15 residues. The trim removed 0 bases at V and 2 bases at J, leaving 5 bases unmatched. The CDR3 spells CASSLGSGQTYEQYF. As DNA, the CDR3 is TGCGCCAGCAGCTTGGGTTCGGGACAGACCTACGAGCAGTACTTC.

This clone turned up a few times. The chain has TRBV7-2 and TRBJ2-1; D is perhaps TRBD2 (6 bases). Germline lookup yields CDR1 SGHTA and CDR2 FQGNSA. V dropped 5 bases and J dropped 0 bases, with 23 bases sitting between them. The CDR3 loop spans 19 amino acids. CDR3 in amino acids: CASSRPPTSNGGSYNEQFF. The CDR3 DNA reads as TGTGCCAGCAGCCGCCCACCAACTAGCAACGGTGGCTCCTACAATGAGCAGTTCTTC.

The gene calls are TRBV6-6 and TRBJ2-7; 9 nucleotides match TRBD1. Germline V gene sequence: CDR1 MNHNY, CDR2 SVGAGI (reference sequence). Unmatched junction bases numbered 11, after V lost 5 bases and J lost 6 bases. The CDR3 consists of 15 residues. CDR3 coding DNA: TGTGCCAGCAGTCGAAACCGGGACAGGGTATCCGAGCAGTACTTC. Amino acid sequence: CASSRNRDRVSEQYF.

J is TRBJ2-3 and V is TRBV7-2; 11 bases are shared with TRBD2. The trim removed 2 bases at V and 1 base at J, leaving 2 bases unmatched. The CDR3 is 16 residues long. Germline assignment: CDR1 SGHTA and CDR2 FQGNSA. This chain's CDR3 is CASSLLAGGGTDTQYF. CDR3 sequence (DNA): TGTGCCAGCAGCTTACTAGCGGGAGGTGGCACAGATACGCAGTATTTT.

CDR3 amino acids: CASSPVAGAYEQYF. DNA of the CDR3: TGTGCCAGCAGCCCGGTAGCGGGAGCCTACGAGCAGTACTTC. The rearrangement joins TRBV7-2 to TRBJ2-7, with 9 bases identical to TRBD2. The CDR3 is made up of 14 amino acids. Trimming removed 5 bases from V and 2 bases from J; junction bases left unmatched: 4. Germline V gene sequence: CDR1 SGHTA, CDR2 FQGNSA.

The rearrangement joins TRBV28 to TRBJ1-2; TRBD1 matches at 12 bases. Germline V gene sequence: CDR1 MDHEN, CDR2 SYDVKM. This CDR3 spans 17 amino acids. V was clipped by 8 bases and J by 6 bases; unmatched bases: 16. The CDR3 protein is CASLGGGQGATQDGYTF. Here the CDR3 DNA reads TGTGCCAGCTTGGGGGGGGGACAGGGGGCGACTCAGGATGGCTACACCTTC.

This chain links TRBV25-1 with TRBJ1-1; D remains unclear. Germline V gives CDR1 MGHDK, CDR2 SYGVNS. The germline V and J ends were trimmed by 2 bases and 11 bases, with 18 bases remaining between them. The CDR3 consists of 14 residues. CDR3 loop: CASSERPEYLGAFF. In DNA form, the CDR3 reads TGTGCCAGCAGTGAACGGCCAGAATATTTGGGGGCTTTCTTT.

This clone appeared once. The chain is built from TRBV7-2 and TRBJ1-5; tentative D call: TRBD1 (5 bases). The CDR3 consists of 14 residues. Germline values: CDR1 SGHTA, CDR2 FQGNSA. The V end was cut by 5 bases, the J end by 6 bases, with 14 bases between. The CDR3 bases are TGTGCCAGCAGCCCCACAGGATCGGGTCAGCCCCAGCATTTT. It specifies CASSPTGSGQPQHF.

The chain uses TRBV19 and TRBJ2-1; a weak D match, TRBD1 (6 bases). The CDR3 runs to 17 residues. The germline V and J ends were trimmed by 6 bases and 9 bases, with 27 bases remaining between them. Germline V lookup: CDR1 LNHDA, CDR2 SQIVND (reference sequence). In nucleotides, the CDR3 is TGTGCCAGTAGACTCCCGGCTGGGCAGGGGAACCTGGGTGAGCAGTTCTTC. This sequence encodes CASRLPAGQGNLGEQFF.

This chain links TRBV27 with TRBJ2-7, with TRBD2 as a possible D gene (7 bases). V was clipped by 4 bases and J by 2 bases, with 18 bases between them. The CDR3 consists of 16 residues. The germline V gene encodes CDR1 MNHEY and CDR2 SMNVEV (reference sequence). In DNA form, the CDR3 reads TGTGCCAGCAGTTCCCAATCGCGGGGGCCCCCCTACGAGCAGTACTTC. It yields the protein CASSSQSRGPPYEQYF.

The rearrangement joins TRBV6-5 to TRBJ2-4; D might be TRBD1 (6 bases). The length of the CDR3 is 13 residues. CDR1 is MNHEY and CDR2 is SVGAGI in the germline V gene. Deletions cut 9 bases from V and 2 bases from J, with 11 bases between. The CDR3 nucleotides read TGTGCCAGTACAGGGTCCCCCAAAAACATTCAGTACTTC. The encoded protein is CASTGSPKNIQYF.

The rearrangement uses TRBV2 and TRBJ2-5; D perhaps matches TRBD1 (6 bases). Germline V gene sequence: CDR1 SNHLY, CDR2 FYNNEI. The CDR3 contains 15 residues. V lost 5 bases and J 5 bases, leaving 18 bases between the germline ends. The chain's CDR3 is CASSPGQTFRETQYF. CDR3 in DNA: TGTGCCAGCAGTCCCGGACAGACGTTTCGGGAGACCCAGTACTTC.

There are a few counts of this clone. The chain links TRBV11-2 to TRBJ2-7; D gene unclear. This CDR3 has 12 amino acids. V was trimmed by 3 bases and J by 5 bases, leaving 8 bases between them. CDR1 and CDR2 (germline): SGHAT, FQNNGV. The CDR3 here is CASSLNENEQYF. The CDR3 DNA reads as TGTGCCAGCAGCTTGAACGAGAACGAGCAGTACTTC.

This clone has just a few counts. The J gene is TRBJ2-1, the V gene TRBV27; no clear D. CDR1 and CDR2 from the germline V gene are MNHEY and SMNVEV (reference sequence). There are 14 residues in the CDR3. V shed 5 bases and J shed 7 bases, with 15 bases lying between them. CDR3 amino acids: CASSAHRNSNEQFF. In DNA form, the CDR3 reads TGTGCCAGCAGTGCCCACCGCAACAGTAATGAGCAGTTCTTC.

The chain has TRBV30 and TRBJ2-6; tentatively, D is TRBD2 (6 bases). Germline V lookup: CDR1 GTSNPN, CDR2 SVGIG (reference sequence). Trimming removed 4 bases at V and 7 bases at J, with 17 bases between. The length of the CDR3 is 15 residues. CDR3 protein: CAWTSLQGLANVLTF. CDR3 in DNA: TGTGCCTGGACTTCGCTCCAGGGACTTGCCAACGTCCTGACTTTC.

This clone was seen a handful of times. The CDR3 coding sequence is TGTGCCAGCCGGTCAGAAACCTATACCAATGAAAAACTGTTTTTT. This encodes CASRSETYTNEKLFF. The chain couples TRBV2 to TRBJ1-4; D remains unclear. Germline loops: CDR1 SNHLY, CDR2 FYNNEI. The CDR3 has 15 residues. Trimming pared 8 bases from V and 5 bases from J, leaving 18 bases between.

V is TRBV7-2 and J is TRBJ2-3; 7 bases align to TRBD2. Trimming removed 5 bases from V and 10 bases from J; junction bases left unmatched: 9. Per germline, CDR1 SGHTA and CDR2 FQGNSA. The length of the CDR3 is 13 residues. The CDR3 DNA sequence: TGTGCCAGCAGCCCCAATCTCGGGGGGTCGCAGTATTTT. Its protein is CASSPNLGGSQYF.

This clone was seen only a few times. V and J are TRBV2 and TRBJ1-2; D gene ambiguous. The CDR3 extends over 14 amino acids. The germline V gene encodes CDR1 SNHLY and CDR2 FYNNEI. Trimming took off 2 bases at V and 4 bases at J, with 11 bases between the two ends. CDR3 region: CASSEQVLGYGYTF. CDR3 DNA sequence: TGTGCCAGCAGTGAACAGGTCCTGGGCTATGGCTACACCTTC.

The chain carries TRBV6-5 and TRBJ1-2, with TRBD1 matching over 7 bases. Trimming at V came to 7 bases and at J to 5 bases, leaving 4 bases not matched to a gene. The CDR3 totals 12 residues. Germline-derived CDR1 and CDR2 are MNHEY and SVGAGI. Here the CDR3 reads CASTSGGYGYTF. The CDR3 DNA reads TGTGCCAGCACCTCAGGGGGATATGGCTACACCTTC.

The chain joins TRBV28 to TRBJ1-1, with D uncertain. Trimming took 2 bases from V and 4 from J, leaving 11 bases between them. This CDR3 is 14 amino acids long. CDR1 and CDR2 from the germline V gene are MDHEN and SYDVKM. The CDR3 loop reads CASSLPLTGTEAFF. Written as DNA, the CDR3 is TGTGCCAGCAGTTTACCCCTTACCGGCACTGAAGCTTTCTTT.